The sample holds one count of the clone carrying this TCR beta chain. Its cognate antigen is unknown. This record comes from a study of post-analysis software for immune sequencing data. Whole-study context: Recorded disease courses covered relapsing-remitting, secondary progressive and progressive-relapsing multiple sclerosis. Some patients had no subtype annotation.

CDR3 length equals 17 residues. The trim removed 0 bases at V and 7 bases at J, leaving 7 bases unmatched. Germline V gene lookup returns CDR1 SGHRS and CDR2 YFSETQ. Study observations and caveats: F measure clustering grouped samples strongly by preparation batch. With TRBV5-6, TRBV5-1 and TRBV20-1 included, several TRBV segments were more frequent in patients than in controls.

TCR beta cDNA libraries had unique molecular identifiers. Each CDR3 protein gets one entry after TCRdb re-called the PCR reads with MiXCR. The repertoire has about 820,000 distinct CDR3 sequences, approximately 53% of them found once; the top ten carry under 6%. The sample comprised blood. V gene TRBV5-1 combines with J gene TRBJ2-1; 13 bases map to TRBD2. This TCR came from a girl aged 5-17 years with multiple sclerosis. The CDR3 spells CASSLAGLAGAGNEQFF. CDR3 sequence (DNA): TGCGCCAGCAGCTTGGCCGGACTAGCGGGAGCTGGAAATGAGCAGTTCTTC.